These 32 T cell receptor beta chains came from one sample sequenced in a study of T cells in Graves' hyperthyroidism and ophthalmopathy. Template material for amplifying TCR beta CDR3 regions consisted of RNA transcripts. HTBI primers were employed in a first-round RT-PCR of the TCR CDR3. TCRdb used MiXCR to reprocess the multiplex PCR reads, holding one entry per CDR3 protein. The sample holds under 650,000 distinct CDR3 sequences, around 15% seen once. What was sequenced was blood. The source is a woman aged 30 to 39 with Graves' hyperthyroidism.

This clonotype has a count of ten or more. The chain joins TRBV3-1 to TRBJ2-3; the D gene is possibly TRBD1 (6 bases). Germline V gives CDR1 LGHDT, CDR2 YNNKEL (reference sequence). The germline V and J ends were trimmed by 0 bases and 3 bases, with 7 bases remaining between them. This CDR3 comprises 14 residues. CDR3 loop: CASSQDRGTDTQYF. In DNA, the CDR3 is TGTGCCAGCAGCCAAGATAGGGGGACAGATACGCAGTATTTT.

The J gene is TRBJ2-2, the V gene TRBV7-2, with D perhaps matching TRBD1 or TRBD2 (5 bases each). The germline CDR1 and CDR2 sequences are SGHTA and FQGNSA. This CDR3 has 14 amino acids. V lost 5 bases and J lost 9, with 16 bases in between. CDR3 in DNA: TGTGCCAGCAGCCGGGGACCCGCTCAAAGGGAGCTGTTTTTT. It encodes CASSRGPAQRELFF.

This chain joins TRBV4-1 and TRBJ1-6; no firm D call. The CDR3 extends over 16 amino acids. V was clipped by 4 bases and J by 8 bases, with 18 bases between them. CDR1 MGHRA and CDR2 YSYEKL come from the germline V gene. The CDR3 region has the DNA TGCGCCAGCAGCCGCTCTGACATGGGTACCGATTCACCCCTCCACTTT. Residues: CASSRSDMGTDSPLHF.

The chain is built from TRBV12-3 or TRBV12-4 and TRBJ2-6, with 8 nucleotides matching TRBD1. CDR3 length: 18 amino acids. With V trimmed by 5 bases and J by 0 bases, 9 bases remained unmatched. CDR3 sequence (DNA): TGTGCCAGCAGTCCCCGGACAGGGTCCGCCTCTGGGGCCAACGTCCTGACTTTC. It translates to CASSPRTGSASGANVLTF.

The sample holds many counts of this clonotype. CDR3 bases: TGTGCCAGCAGAAGGGACAGGGGGACCACCGGGGAGCTGTTTTTT. Translating gives CASRRDRGTTGELFF. The chain carries TRBV27 and TRBJ2-2, with 11 nucleotides matching TRBD1. The CDR3 has 15 residues. The trim removed 6 bases at V and 4 bases at J, leaving 4 bases unmatched. Germline V lookup: CDR1 MNHEY, CDR2 SMNVEV (reference sequence).

This clonotype was detected once. A read error may be the cause here, since a much bigger clone is one base away. V gene TRBV27 combines with J gene TRBJ2-4, with TRBD1 identical over 9 bases. Unmatched junction bases numbered 11, after V lost 8 bases and J lost 0 bases. CDR1 and CDR2 (germline): MNHEY, SMNVEV (reference sequence). This CDR3 has 17 residues. Here the CDR3 reads CASGTNRGRLAKNIQYF. The DNA of the CDR3 is TGTGCCAGCGGCACTAACAGGGGGCGACTAGCCAAAAACATTCAGTACTTC.

This clonotype was observed at least ten times. The chain links TRBV2 to TRBJ1-5, with TRBD1 matching 8 bases. In germline, CDR1 is SNHLY, CDR2 FYNNEI. After removal of 9 bases from V and 9 bases from J, the junction contained 7 bases not matched to a gene. The CDR3 totals 12 residues. CDR3 in amino acids: CASGQGIGPQHF. In DNA, the CDR3 is TGTGCCAGTGGACAGGGTATTGGGCCCCAGCATTTT. The full variable domain, in which reference TRBV2 and TRBJ1-5 provide the parts outside the CDR3, is EPEVTQTPSHQVTQMGQEVILRCVPISNHLYFYWYRQILGQKVEFLVSFYNNEISEKSEIFDDQFSVERPDGSNFTLKIRSTKLEDSAMYFCASGQGIGPQHFGDGTRLSIL.

This clonotype was seen ten or more times. The CDR3 region is CSATHVGVGGGYTF. The DNA of the CDR3 is TGCAGTGCTACCCACGTCGGGGTCGGAGGAGGCTACACCTTC. This rearrangement joins TRBV20-1 to TRBJ1-2; D gene unclear. Germline values: CDR1 DFQATT, CDR2 SNEGSKA (reference sequence). V shed 4 bases and J shed 8 bases, with 20 bases lying between them. There are 14 residues in the CDR3.

The CDR3 reads CASSQQPPASTDEQFF. In DNA form, the CDR3 reads TGTGCCAGCAGCCAACAACCCCCAGCAAGCACGGATGAGCAGTTCTTC. The V gene is TRBV6-1, the J gene TRBJ2-1, with no clear D. The CDR3 length is 16 residues. V lost 6 bases and J 8 bases, leaving 23 bases between the germline ends. The germline V gene has CDR1 MNHNS and CDR2 SASEGT.

In this sample, this clonotype turned up a few times. The rearrangement links TRBV20-1 to TRBJ1-1; TRBD1 might be the D (5 bases). This CDR3 has 16 residues. V was cut by 3 bases and J by 5 bases, with 22 bases left in between. Germline lookup yields CDR1 DFQATT and CDR2 SNEGSKA (reference sequence). The CDR3 DNA follows: TGCAGTGCTAGGGACCCCGCAAGGGGCGCGATGACTGAAGCTTTCTTT. This translates into CSARDPARGAMTEAFF.

This clonotype was seen repeatedly, ten times or more. The V call is TRBV11-3, the J call TRBJ2-7, with 12 positions matching TRBD2. The V gene end was trimmed by 5 bases and the J gene end by 4 bases; junction bases not matched to a gene: 6. This CDR3 comprises 15 residues. Germline CDR1 SGHNT, CDR2 YENEEA. DNA of the CDR3: TGTGCCAGCAGCCTGACTAGCGGGAGATCTTACGAGCAGTACTTC. The encoded protein is CASSLTSGRSYEQYF. Full variable domain (rest looked up from reference TRBV11-3 and TRBJ2-7): EAGVVQSPRYKIIEKKQPVAFWCNPISGHNTLYWYLQNLGQGPELLIRYENEEAVDDSQLPKDRFSAERLKGVDSTLKIQPAELGDSAVYLCASSLTSGRSYEQYFGPGTRLTVT.

This clonotype was counted many times. The chain couples TRBV7-3 to TRBJ2-1; D is unclear. CDR3 size: 15 residues. Germline V gives CDR1 SGHTA, CDR2 FQGTGA. Trimming shortened V by 5 bases and J by 2 bases, and 13 bases separated the two germline ends. CDR3 nucleotides: TGTGCCAGCAGCCAGACATCTCTCACCTACAATGAGCAGTTCTTC. It yields the protein CASSQTSLTYNEQFF.

The chain recombines TRBV15 with TRBJ1-5, with 8 bases that match TRBD1. With 0 bases clipped from V and 6 bases from J, the junction kept 4 bases outside the gene matches. This CDR3 is built from 15 residues. From germline, CDR1 is LNHNV and CDR2 YYDKDF (reference sequence). CDR3 bases: TGTGCCACCAGCAGAGATGGACAGGGTGGTCAGCCCCAGCATTTT. Protein sequence: CATSRDGQGGQPQHF.

This clonotype was seen ten or more times. The CDR3 protein is CASSQGMSGEWTDTQYF. The CDR3 DNA is TGTGCCAGCAGCCAAGGGATGAGCGGTGAGTGGACAGATACGCAGTATTTT. This chain uses TRBV3-1 with TRBJ2-3; weak D call: TRBD2 (5 bases). The CDR3 is 17 amino acids. Trimming left V 1 base short and J 3 bases short, with 17 bases between. Germline CDR1 and CDR2: LGHDT and YNNKEL (reference sequence).

This clonotype was found many times. The rearrangement joins TRBV28 to TRBJ2-1; 9 bases line up with TRBD1. The CDR3 contains 15 residues. Trimming at V came to 4 bases and at J to 5 bases, leaving 6 bases not matched to a gene. Germline CDR1 MDHEN, CDR2 SYDVKM. The CDR3 sequence is CASSSAGTGHNEQFF. Written as DNA, the CDR3 is TGTGCCAGCAGTTCGGCGGGGACAGGGCACAATGAGCAGTTCTTC.

J is TRBJ1-1 and V is TRBV20-1; no definite D call. Germline CDR1 is DFQATT and CDR2 is SNEGSKA (reference sequence). Trimming stripped 7 bases from V and 4 bases from J, with 13 bases between. CDR3 length: 12 residues. The CDR3 spells CSGRFFGTEAFF. The CDR3, as DNA: TGCAGTGGCCGGTTTTTTGGCACTGAAGCTTTCTTT.

The sample holds a few counts of this clonotype. The chain has TRBV6-1 and TRBJ2-1; possibly TRBD2 for D (6 bases). V shed 5 bases and J shed 0 bases, with 14 bases lying between them. The CDR3 is made up of 16 amino acids. The germline V gene encodes CDR1 MNHNS and CDR2 SASEGT. DNA for the CDR3: TGTGCCAGCAGTCCGGGACTGCCCAGCTCCTACAATGAGCAGTTCTTC. Its protein product is CASSPGLPSSYNEQFF.

Ten or more counts support this clonotype. V usage is TRBV27 and J usage is TRBJ1-2; 7 bases match TRBD1. Per the germline V gene, CDR1 is MNHEY and CDR2 is SMNVEV (reference sequence). V shed 4 bases and J 4 bases; nucleotides not matched to a gene: 12. CDR3 length equals 16 residues. The CDR3 coding sequence is TGTGCCAGCAGTTCACAGGGGATCCCTTTCGGCTATGGCTACACCTTC. Amino acids: CASSSQGIPFGYGYTF.

This clonotype came up a few times. The chain has TRBV20-1 and TRBJ1-6; D remains unclear. V lost 0 bases, J lost 0 bases, and 9 bases lay in between. The CDR3 has 16 residues. Germline V gene data show CDR1 as DFQATT and CDR2 as SNEGSKA (reference sequence). In DNA form, the CDR3 reads TGCAGTGCTAGAGATATCGGAAGCTCCTATAATTCACCCCTCCACTTT. Translation gives CSARDIGSSYNSPLHF.

This chain uses TRBV29-1 with TRBJ2-2; D gene ambiguous. V was pared by 3 bases and J by 5 bases, with 7 bases between. The germline gives CDR1 SQVTM, CDR2 ANQGSEA. The CDR3 is 12 amino acids. Here the CDR3 reads CSVDLDTGELFF. The CDR3 nucleotides read TGCAGCGTTGACCTAGATACCGGGGAGCTGTTTTTT.

V is TRBV6-1 and J is TRBJ2-5; TRBD1 aligns across 9 bases. This CDR3 region has 15 residues. The V and J ends lost 5 bases and 1 base, in that order; junction bases with no gene match: 5. Looked up from germline, CDR1 is MNHNS and CDR2 is SASEGT. In DNA form, the CDR3 reads TGTGCCAGCAGTTTTCTACAGGGGGCCCAAGAGACCCAGTACTTC. This translates into CASSFLQGAQETQYF.

This clonotype was counted at least ten times. CDR3 nucleotides: TGTGCCAGCAGCCAAGACATAGGAGTGGTTGAAGCTTTCTTT. This translates into CASSQDIGVVEAFF. The chain combines TRBV3-1 with TRBJ1-1; D call uncertain. With 0 bases removed from V and 7 bases from J, the gap between germline ends came to 12 bases. The CDR3 loop spans 14 amino acids. Germline V gives CDR1 LGHDT, CDR2 YNNKEL (reference sequence).

The chain employs TRBV9 and TRBJ2-2, with 12 nucleotides matching TRBD1. V lost 5 bases and J lost 4; bases outside the gene matches: 9. Germline V gene sequence: CDR1 SGDLS, CDR2 YYNGEE. The CDR3 length is 17 residues. The CDR3 loop is CASRGGTGGVITGELFF. The CDR3 nucleotides read TGTGCCAGCAGGGGAGGGACAGGGGGCGTTATCACCGGGGAGCTGTTTTTT.

As for this clonotype: Being one base from a much bigger clone, this may be a read error. This chain joins TRBV2 and TRBJ1-1; 8 bases fit TRBD1. This CDR3 contains 14 residues. The germline V gene has CDR1 SNHLY and CDR2 FYNNEI. Written as DNA, the CDR3 is TGTGCCAGCAGTTGGAGACAGGGGAACACTGAAGCTCTCTTT. Encoded protein: CASSWRQGNTEALF.

This chain uses TRBV6-1 with TRBJ2-3; 15 bases are a match to TRBD2. V gave up 4 bases and J gave up 4 bases; unmatched junction bases: 3. The CDR3 is made up of 16 amino acids. Germline V gene lookup returns CDR1 MNHNS and CDR2 SASEGT. Here the CDR3 DNA reads TGTGCCAGCAGTGGGACTAGCGGGAGGGCCGCAGATACGCAGTATTTT. Its translation: CASSGTSGRAADTQYF.

Ten or more counts support this clonotype. The V gene is TRBV28, the J gene TRBJ2-1, with 12 bases aligning to TRBD2. The CDR3 runs 18 residues. Per germline, CDR1 MDHEN and CDR2 SYDVKM. The J segment lost 7 bases and the V segment lost 8 bases, leaving 18 bases of the junction unmatched. CDR3 bases: TGTGCCAGCCACCCCACCGGGCCCGGACTAGCGGGATATAATGAGCAGTTCTTC. This gives the protein CASHPTGPGLAGYNEQFF. The variable domain in full, completed from reference TRBV28 and TRBJ2-1, reads DVKVTQSSRYLVKRTGEKVFLECVQDMDHENMFWYRQDPGLGLRLIYFSYDVKMKEKGDIPEGYSVSREKKERFSLILESASTNQTSMYLCASHPTGPGLAGYNEQFFGPGTRLTVL.

In this sample, this clonotype turned up a few times. The chain has TRBV27 and TRBJ1-1; 7 bases line up with TRBD1. V dropped 4 bases and J dropped 7; count of bases not matched to a gene: 9. CDR3 size: 14 residues. The germline gives CDR1 MNHEY, CDR2 SMNVEV (reference sequence). The CDR3 sequence: CASSSTGPGGEAFF. The CDR3 DNA is TGTGCCAGCAGTTCTACAGGGCCAGGGGGTGAAGCTTTCTTT.

CDR3 sequence: CASSLGVLGTGELFF. CDR3 in DNA: TGTGCCAGCAGTTTAGGGGTCCTTGGCACCGGGGAGCTGTTTTTT. The chain carries TRBV12-3 or TRBV12-4 and TRBJ2-2; D gene unclear. The CDR3 length is 15 residues. V was cut by 1 base and J by 4 bases, with 10 bases left in between.

This clonotype appeared many times. The chain couples TRBV7-3 to TRBJ2-2, with TRBD2 matching over 14 bases. The ends lost 5 bases at V and 1 base at J; junction bases unmatched: 15. Germline loops: CDR1 SGHTA, CDR2 FQGTGA. The CDR3 loop spans 21 amino acids. CDR3 loop: CASSARLAGGPLAQNTGELFF. CDR3 nucleotide sequence: TGTGCCAGCAGCGCTCGACTAGCGGGAGGGCCTCTCGCCCAGAACACCGGGGAGCTGTTTTTT.

This clonotype was detected only a few times. The rearrangement links TRBV5-5 to TRBJ2-7; TRBD1 matches 9 bases. Germline V gene data show CDR1 as SGHKS and CDR2 as YYEKEE (reference sequence). The trim removed 2 bases at V and 3 bases at J, leaving 6 bases unmatched. CDR3 length equals 15 residues. CDR3 in DNA: TGTGCCAGCAGCTTTCGCGGGACAGGGTTCTACGAGCAGTACTTC. This translates into CASSFRGTGFYEQYF.

Turning to this clonotype: One end of the junction does not line up with germline, which may come from a read error. The chain links TRBV7-9 to TRBJ2-1; D tentatively fits TRBD1 or TRBD2 (5 bases each). From germline, CDR1 is SEHNR and CDR2 FQNEAQ (reference sequence). The CDR3 runs to 12 residues. The CDR3 here is CASSWGYNEQFF. The CDR3 bases are TGTGCCAGTAGCTGGGGGTACAATGAGCAGTTCTTC.

The J gene is TRBJ1-1, the V gene TRBV5-1, with D possibly being TRBD1 (6 bases). This CDR3 has 11 amino acids. Deletions cut 0 bases from V and 10 bases from J, with 7 bases between. Germline CDR1 is SGHRS and CDR2 is YFSETQ. The CDR3 sequence is CASSLEGGAFF. CDR3 in DNA: TGCGCCAGCAGCTTGGAGGGGGGAGCTTTCTTT.